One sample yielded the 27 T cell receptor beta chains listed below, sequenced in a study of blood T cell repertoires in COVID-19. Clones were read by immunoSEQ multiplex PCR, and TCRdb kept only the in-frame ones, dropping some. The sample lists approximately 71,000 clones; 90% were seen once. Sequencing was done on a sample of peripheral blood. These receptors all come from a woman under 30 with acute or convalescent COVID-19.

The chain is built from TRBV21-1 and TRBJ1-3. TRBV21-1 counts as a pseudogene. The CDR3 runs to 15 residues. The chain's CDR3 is CASSSPRGSGNTIYF. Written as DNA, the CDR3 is TGTGCCAGCAGCAGTCCTCGGGGCTCTGGAAACACCATATATTTT.

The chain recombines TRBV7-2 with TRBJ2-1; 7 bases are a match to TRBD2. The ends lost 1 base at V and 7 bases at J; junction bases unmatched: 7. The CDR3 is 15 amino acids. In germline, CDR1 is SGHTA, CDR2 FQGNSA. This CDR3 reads CASSLVRGSSNEQFF. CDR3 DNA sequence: TGTGCCAGCAGCTTAGTCCGCGGGAGTTCAAATGAGCAGTTCTTC.

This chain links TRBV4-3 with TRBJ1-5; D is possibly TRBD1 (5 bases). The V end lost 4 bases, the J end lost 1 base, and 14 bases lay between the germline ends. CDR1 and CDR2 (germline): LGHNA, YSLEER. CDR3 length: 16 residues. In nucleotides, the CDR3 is TGCGCCAGCAGCCGAGACTGGAGACAGAGCAATCAGCCCCAGCATTTT. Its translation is CASSRDWRQSNQPQHF.

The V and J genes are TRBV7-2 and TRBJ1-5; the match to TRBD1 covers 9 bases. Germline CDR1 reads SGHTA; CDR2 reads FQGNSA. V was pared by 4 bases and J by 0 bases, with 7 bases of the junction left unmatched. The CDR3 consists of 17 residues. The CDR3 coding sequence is TGTGCCAGCAGCTGGTCCGGGACAGGGTATAGCAATCAGCCCCAGCATTTT. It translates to CASSWSGTGYSNQPQHF.

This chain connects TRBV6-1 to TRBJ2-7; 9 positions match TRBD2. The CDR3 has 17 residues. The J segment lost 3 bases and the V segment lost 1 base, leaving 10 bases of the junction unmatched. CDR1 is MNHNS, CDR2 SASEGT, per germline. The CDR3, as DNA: TGTGCCAGCAGTGAAGGGATCCCGACTAGCGGCTACTACGAGCAGTACTTC. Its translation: CASSEGIPTSGYYEQYF.

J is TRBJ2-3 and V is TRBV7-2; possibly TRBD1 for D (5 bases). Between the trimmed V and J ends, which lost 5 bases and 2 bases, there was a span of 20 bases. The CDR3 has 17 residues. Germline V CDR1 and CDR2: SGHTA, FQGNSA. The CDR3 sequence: CASSLTPGPGATDTQYF. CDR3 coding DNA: TGTGCCAGCAGCCTCACCCCGGGTCCTGGGGCCACAGATACGCAGTATTTT.

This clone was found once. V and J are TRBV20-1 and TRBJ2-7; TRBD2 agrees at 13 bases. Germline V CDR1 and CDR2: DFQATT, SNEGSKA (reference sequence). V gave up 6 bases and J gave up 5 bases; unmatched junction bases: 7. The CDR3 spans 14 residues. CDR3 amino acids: CSASKLAGGNEQYF. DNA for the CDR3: TGCAGTGCCAGTAAACTAGCGGGAGGGAACGAGCAGTACTTC.

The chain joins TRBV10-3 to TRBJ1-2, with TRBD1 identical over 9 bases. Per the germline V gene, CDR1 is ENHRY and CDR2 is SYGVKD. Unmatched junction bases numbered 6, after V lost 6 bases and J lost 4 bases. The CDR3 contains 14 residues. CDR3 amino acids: CAISADRGGYGYTF. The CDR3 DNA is TGTGCCATCAGCGCGGACAGGGGAGGCTATGGCTACACCTTC.

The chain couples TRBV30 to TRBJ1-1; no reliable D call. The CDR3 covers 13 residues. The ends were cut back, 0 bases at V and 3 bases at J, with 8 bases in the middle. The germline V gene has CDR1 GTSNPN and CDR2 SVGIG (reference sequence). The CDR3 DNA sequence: TGTGCCTGGAGTGTATTGAGGGACACTGAAGCTTTCTTT. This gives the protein CAWSVLRDTEAFF.

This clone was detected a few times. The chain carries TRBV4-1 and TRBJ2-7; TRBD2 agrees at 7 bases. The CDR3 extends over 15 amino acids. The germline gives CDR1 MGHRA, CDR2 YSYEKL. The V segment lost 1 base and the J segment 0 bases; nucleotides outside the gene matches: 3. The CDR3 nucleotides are TGCGCCAGCAGCCAAGGGGCTAGCGGCTCCTACGAGCAGTACTTC. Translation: CASSQGASGSYEQYF.

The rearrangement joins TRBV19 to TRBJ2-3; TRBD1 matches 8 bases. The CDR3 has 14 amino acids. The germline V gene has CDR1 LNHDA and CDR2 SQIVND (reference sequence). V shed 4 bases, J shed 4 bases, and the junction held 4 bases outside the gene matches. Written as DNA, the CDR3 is TGTGCCAGTAGTAATGACAGGGGTGCAGATACGCAGTATTTT. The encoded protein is CASSNDRGADTQYF.

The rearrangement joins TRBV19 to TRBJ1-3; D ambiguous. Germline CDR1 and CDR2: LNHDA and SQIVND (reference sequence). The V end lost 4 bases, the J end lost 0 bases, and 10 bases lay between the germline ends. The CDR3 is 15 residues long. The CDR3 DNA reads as TGTGCCAGTAGTAGAAGCGGAAGCTCTGGAAACACCATATATTTT. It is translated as CASSRSGSSGNTIYF.

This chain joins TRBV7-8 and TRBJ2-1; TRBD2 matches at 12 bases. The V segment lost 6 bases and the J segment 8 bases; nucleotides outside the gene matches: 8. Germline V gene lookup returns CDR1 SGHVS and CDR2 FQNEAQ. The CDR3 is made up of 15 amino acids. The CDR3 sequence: CASRSGTSGWDEQFF. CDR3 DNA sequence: TGTGCCAGCAGATCCGGGACTAGCGGGTGGGATGAGCAGTTCTTC.

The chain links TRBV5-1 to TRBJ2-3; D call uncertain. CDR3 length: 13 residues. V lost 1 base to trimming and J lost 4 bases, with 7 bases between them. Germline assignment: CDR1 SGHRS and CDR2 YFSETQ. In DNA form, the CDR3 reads TGCGCCAGCAGCTTGCAGTCGTCAGATACGCAGTATTTT. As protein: CASSLQSSDTQYF.

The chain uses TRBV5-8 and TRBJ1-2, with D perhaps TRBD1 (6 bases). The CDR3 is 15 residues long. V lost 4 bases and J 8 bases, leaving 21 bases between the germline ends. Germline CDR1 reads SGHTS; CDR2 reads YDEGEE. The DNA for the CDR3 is TGTGCCAGCAGCCGGACTTCCAGACAGGTGCGCGGCTACACCTTC. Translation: CASSRTSRQVRGYTF.

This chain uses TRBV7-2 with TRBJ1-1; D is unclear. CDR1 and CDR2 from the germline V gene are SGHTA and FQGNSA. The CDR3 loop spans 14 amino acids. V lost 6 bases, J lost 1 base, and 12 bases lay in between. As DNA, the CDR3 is TGTGCCAGCAGGAGTAGCGTCTCGAACACTGAAGCTTTCTTT. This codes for CASRSSVSNTEAFF.

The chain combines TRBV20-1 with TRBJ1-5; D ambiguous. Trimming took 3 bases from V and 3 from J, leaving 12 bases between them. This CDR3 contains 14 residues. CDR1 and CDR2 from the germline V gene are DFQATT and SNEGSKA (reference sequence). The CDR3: CSASLGVNNQPQHF. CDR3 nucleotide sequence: TGCAGTGCTAGTTTGGGAGTTAACAATCAGCCCCAGCATTTT.

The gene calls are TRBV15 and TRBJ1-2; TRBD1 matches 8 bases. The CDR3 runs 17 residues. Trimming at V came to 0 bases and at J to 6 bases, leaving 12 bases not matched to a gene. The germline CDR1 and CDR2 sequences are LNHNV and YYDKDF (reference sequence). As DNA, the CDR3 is TGTGCCACCAGCAGAGATCGAGAAACAGGGGGAATTGATGGCTACACCTTC. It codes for CATSRDRETGGIDGYTF.

CDR3 protein: CASSLVGTDTQYF. The CDR3, as DNA: TGTGCCAGCAGTTTAGTTGGCACAGATACGCAGTATTTT. V gene TRBV6-2 or TRBV6-3 combines with J gene TRBJ2-3; no reliable D call. From germline, CDR1 is MNHEY and CDR2 SVGEGT. The CDR3 totals 13 residues. Deletions cut 4 bases from V and 1 base from J, with 6 bases between.

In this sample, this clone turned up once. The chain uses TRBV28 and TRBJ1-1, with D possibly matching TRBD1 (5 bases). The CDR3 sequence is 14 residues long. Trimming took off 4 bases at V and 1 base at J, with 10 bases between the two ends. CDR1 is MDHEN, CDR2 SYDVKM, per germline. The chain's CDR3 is CASSWADRNTEAFF. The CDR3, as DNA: TGTGCCAGCAGTTGGGCAGACAGGAACACTGAAGCTTTCTTT.

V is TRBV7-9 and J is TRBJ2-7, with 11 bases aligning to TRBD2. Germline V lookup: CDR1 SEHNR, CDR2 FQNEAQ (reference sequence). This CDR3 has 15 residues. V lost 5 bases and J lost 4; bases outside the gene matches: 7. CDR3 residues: CASSPGLAALYEQYF. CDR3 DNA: TGTGCCAGCAGCCCGGGACTAGCGGCCTTATACGAGCAGTACTTC.

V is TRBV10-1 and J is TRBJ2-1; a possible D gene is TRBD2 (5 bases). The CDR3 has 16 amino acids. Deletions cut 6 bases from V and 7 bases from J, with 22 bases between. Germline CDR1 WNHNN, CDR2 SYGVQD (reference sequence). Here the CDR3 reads CASSPTLAPRVNEQFF. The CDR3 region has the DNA TGCGCCAGCAGCCCCACGCTGGCACCGAGGGTAAATGAGCAGTTCTTC.

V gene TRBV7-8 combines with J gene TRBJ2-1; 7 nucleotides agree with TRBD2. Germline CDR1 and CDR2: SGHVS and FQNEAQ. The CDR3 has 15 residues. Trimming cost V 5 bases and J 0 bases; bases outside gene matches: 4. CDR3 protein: CASSHKRDSYNEQFF. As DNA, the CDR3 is TGTGCCAGCAGCCACAAGCGGGACTCCTACAATGAGCAGTTCTTC.

This CDR3 is CASRGLNEKLFF. CDR3 nucleotides: TGTGCCAGCCGAGGGCTTAATGAAAAACTGTTTTTT. The V gene is TRBV27, the J gene TRBJ1-4, with D unresolved. Trimming took 8 bases from V and 4 from J, leaving 8 bases between them. Germline V gene data show CDR1 as MNHEY and CDR2 as SMNVEV (reference sequence). The length of the CDR3 is 12 residues.

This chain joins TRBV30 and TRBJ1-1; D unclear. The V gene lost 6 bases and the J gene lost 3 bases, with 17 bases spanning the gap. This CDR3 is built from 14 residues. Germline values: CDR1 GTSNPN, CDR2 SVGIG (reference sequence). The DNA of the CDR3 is TGTGCCTGCGAATCTATGGGCCGTGACACTGAAGCTTTCTTT. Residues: CACESMGRDTEAFF.

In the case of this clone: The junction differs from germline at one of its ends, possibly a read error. CDR3 sequence reads: CASSLAGGQGSYEQYF. CDR3 DNA sequence: TGTGCCAGTAGCTTGGCCGGGGGACAGGGGAGTTACGAGCAGTACTTC. The V call is TRBV7-8, the J call TRBJ2-7; 10 nucleotides match TRBD1. This CDR3 has 16 amino acids. The germline gives CDR1 SGHVS, CDR2 FQNEAQ. Based on the CDR3 plus reference TRBV7-8 and TRBJ2-7, the full variable domain is GAGVSQSPRYKVAKRGQDVALRCDPISGHVSLFWYQQALGQGPEFLTYFQNEAQLDKSGLPSDRFFAERPEGSVSTLKIQRTQQEDSAVYLCASSLAGGQGSYEQYFGPGTRLTVT.

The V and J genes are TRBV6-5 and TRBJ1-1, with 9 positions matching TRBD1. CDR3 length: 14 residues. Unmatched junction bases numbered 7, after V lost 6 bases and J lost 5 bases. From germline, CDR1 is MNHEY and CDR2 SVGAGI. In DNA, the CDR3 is TGTGCCAGCAGGGATGGACAGGGGCGTACTGAAGCTTTCTTT. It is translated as CASRDGQGRTEAFF.